Below are 3 T cell receptor beta chains sequenced from a single sample in a study of CD8+ T cells in alopecia areata. cDNA prepared by RNA extraction and subsequent reverse transcription served as the template for sequencing. Method: immunoSEQ multiplex PCR; TCRdb's copy keeps in-frame clones and lacks some. The sample holds 200,000 or so clones, roughly 56% seen once. The source material was CD8+ T cells sorted from blood. The receptor set was obtained from a human donor in good health.

The V gene is TRBV30, the J gene TRBJ1-1, with D tentatively TRBD1 (6 bases). The germline V gene encodes CDR1 GTSNPN and CDR2 SVGIG (reference sequence). V was cut by 5 bases and J by 2 bases, with 12 bases left in between. The CDR3 is made up of 13 amino acids. CDR3: CAWEGGLNTEAFF. In nucleotides, the CDR3 is TGTGCCTGGGAGGGGGGACTCAACACTGAAGCTTTCTTT.

V usage is TRBV6-6 and J usage is TRBJ2-1; the D is unclear. Germline V CDR1 and CDR2: MNHNY, SVGAGI (reference sequence). The CDR3 consists of 11 residues. Trimming pared 6 bases from V and 14 bases from J, leaving 14 bases between. For the CDR3, the DNA is TGTGCCAGCAGCCTCGGTCCTGGGAAGTTCTTC. Translated: CASSLGPGKFF.

The CDR3 spells CASRVNRAGTGELFF. For the CDR3, the DNA is TGCGCCAGCAGGGTGAACAGGGCCGGCACCGGGGAGCTGTTTTTT. The gene calls are TRBV4-1 and TRBJ2-2, with D possibly matching TRBD1 (6 bases). Germline CDR1 reads MGHRA; CDR2 reads YSYEKL. The V end was cut by 6 bases, the J end by 4 bases, with 15 bases between. The CDR3 covers 15 residues.